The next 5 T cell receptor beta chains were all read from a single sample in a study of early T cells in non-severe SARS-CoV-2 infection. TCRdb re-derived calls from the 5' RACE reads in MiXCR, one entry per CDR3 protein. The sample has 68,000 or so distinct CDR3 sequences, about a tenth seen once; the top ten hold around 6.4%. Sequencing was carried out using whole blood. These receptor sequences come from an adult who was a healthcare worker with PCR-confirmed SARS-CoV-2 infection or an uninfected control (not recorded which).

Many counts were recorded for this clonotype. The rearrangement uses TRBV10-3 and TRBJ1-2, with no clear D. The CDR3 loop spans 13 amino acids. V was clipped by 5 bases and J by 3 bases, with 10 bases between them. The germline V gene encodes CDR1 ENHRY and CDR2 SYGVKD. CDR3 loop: CAISSGGDYGYTF. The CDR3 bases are TGTGCCATCAGTTCCGGCGGAGACTATGGCTACACCTTC.

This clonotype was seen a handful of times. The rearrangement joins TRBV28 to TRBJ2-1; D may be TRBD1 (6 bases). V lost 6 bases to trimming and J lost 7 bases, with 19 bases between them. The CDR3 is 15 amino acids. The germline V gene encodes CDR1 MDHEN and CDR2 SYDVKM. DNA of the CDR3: TGTGCCAGCAGCCACGACAGGTGGAAAGAGAATGAGCAGTTCTTC. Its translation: CASSHDRWKENEQFF.

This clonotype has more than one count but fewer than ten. CDR3 sequence reads: CATSIAGYTDTQYF. The DNA of the CDR3 is TGTGCCACGTCAATAGCGGGGTACACAGATACGCAGTATTTT. This chain connects TRBV3-1 to TRBJ2-3, with 8 positions matching TRBD2. The V and J ends lost 10 bases and 2 bases, in that order; junction bases with no gene match: 8. This CDR3 spans 14 amino acids. The germline V gene encodes CDR1 LGHDT and CDR2 YNNKEL (reference sequence).

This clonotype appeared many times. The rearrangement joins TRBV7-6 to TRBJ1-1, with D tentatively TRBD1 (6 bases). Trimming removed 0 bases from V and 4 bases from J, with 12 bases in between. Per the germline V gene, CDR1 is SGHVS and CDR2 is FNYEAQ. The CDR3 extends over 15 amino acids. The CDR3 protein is CASSLAPDSPTEAFF. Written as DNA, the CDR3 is TGTGCCAGCAGCTTAGCGCCGGACAGTCCCACTGAAGCTTTCTTT. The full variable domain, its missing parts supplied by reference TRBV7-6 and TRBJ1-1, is GAGVSQSPRYKVTKRGQDVALRCDPISGHVSLYWYRQALGQGPEFLTYFNYEAQQDKSGLPNDRFSAERPEGSISTLTIQRTEQRDSAMYRCASSLAPDSPTEAFFGQGTRLTVV.

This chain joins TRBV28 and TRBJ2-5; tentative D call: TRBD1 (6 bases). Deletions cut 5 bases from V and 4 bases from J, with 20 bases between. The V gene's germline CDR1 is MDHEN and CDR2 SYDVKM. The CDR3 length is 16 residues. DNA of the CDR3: TGTGCCAGCAGTCCGACGTCCGGGACAATGGGAGAGACCCAGTACTTC. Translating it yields CASSPTSGTMGETQYF.